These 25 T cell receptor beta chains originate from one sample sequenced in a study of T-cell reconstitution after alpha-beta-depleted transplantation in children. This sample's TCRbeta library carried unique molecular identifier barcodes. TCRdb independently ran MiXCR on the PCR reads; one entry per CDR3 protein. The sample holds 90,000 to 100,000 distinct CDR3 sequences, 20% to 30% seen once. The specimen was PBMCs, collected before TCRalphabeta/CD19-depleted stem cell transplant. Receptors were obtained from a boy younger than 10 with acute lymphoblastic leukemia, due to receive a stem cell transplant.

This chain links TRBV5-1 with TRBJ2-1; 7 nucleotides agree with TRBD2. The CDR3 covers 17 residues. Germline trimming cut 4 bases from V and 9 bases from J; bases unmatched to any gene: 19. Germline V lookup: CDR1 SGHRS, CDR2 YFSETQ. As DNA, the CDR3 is TGCGCCAGCAGCCTACCTTCTAGCGGAGGGGCGAGAATTGAGCAGTTCTTC. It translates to CASSLPSSGGARIEQFF.

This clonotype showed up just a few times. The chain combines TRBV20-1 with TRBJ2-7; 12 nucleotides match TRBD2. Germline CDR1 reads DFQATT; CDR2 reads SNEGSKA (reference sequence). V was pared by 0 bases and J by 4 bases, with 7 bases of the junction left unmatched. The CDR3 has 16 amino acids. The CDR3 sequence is CSAREPTSGSGYEQYF. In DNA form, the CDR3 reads TGCAGTGCTAGAGAACCGACTAGCGGGAGTGGGTACGAGCAGTACTTC.

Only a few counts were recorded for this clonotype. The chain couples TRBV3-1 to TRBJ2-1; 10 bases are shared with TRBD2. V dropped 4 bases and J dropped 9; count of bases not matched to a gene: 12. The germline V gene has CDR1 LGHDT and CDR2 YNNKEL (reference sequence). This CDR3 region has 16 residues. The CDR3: CASSLRTSGGAGEQFF. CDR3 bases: TGTGCCAGCAGCCTTCGGACTAGCGGAGGGGCCGGTGAGCAGTTCTTC.

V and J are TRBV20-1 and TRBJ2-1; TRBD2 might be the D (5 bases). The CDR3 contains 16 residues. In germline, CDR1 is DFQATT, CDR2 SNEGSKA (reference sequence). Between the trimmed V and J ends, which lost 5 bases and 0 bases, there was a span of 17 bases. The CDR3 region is CSAQKRTLISYNEQFF. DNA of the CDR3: TGCAGTGCTCAAAAGCGGACCCTTATCTCCTACAATGAGCAGTTCTTC.

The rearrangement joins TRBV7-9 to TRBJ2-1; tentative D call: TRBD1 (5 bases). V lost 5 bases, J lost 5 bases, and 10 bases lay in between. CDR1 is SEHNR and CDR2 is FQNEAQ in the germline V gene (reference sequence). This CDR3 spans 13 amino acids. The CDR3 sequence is CASSLGQHNEQFF. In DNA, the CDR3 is TGTGCCAGCAGCCTTGGACAACACAATGAGCAGTTCTTC.

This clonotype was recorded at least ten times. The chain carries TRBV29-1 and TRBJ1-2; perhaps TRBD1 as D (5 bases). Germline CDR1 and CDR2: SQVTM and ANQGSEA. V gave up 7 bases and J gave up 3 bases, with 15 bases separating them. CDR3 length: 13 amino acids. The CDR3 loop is CSAGVSSDYGYTF. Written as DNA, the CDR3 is TGCAGCGCGGGGGTGTCCTCTGACTATGGCTACACCTTC.

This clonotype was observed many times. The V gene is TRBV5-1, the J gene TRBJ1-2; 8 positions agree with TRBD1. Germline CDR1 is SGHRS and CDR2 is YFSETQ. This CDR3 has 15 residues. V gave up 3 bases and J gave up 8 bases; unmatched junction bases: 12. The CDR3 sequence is CASSWTAGTGNGYTF. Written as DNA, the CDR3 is TGCGCCAGCAGCTGGACTGCCGGGACAGGAAACGGCTACACCTTC.

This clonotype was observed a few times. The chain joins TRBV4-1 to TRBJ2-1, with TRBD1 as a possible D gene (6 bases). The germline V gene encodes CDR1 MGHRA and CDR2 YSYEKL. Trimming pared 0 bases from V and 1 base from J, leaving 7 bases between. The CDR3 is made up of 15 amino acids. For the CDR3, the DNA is TGCGCCAGCAGCCAAGATGACAGGTCCTACAATGAGCAGTTCTTC. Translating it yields CASSQDDRSYNEQFF.

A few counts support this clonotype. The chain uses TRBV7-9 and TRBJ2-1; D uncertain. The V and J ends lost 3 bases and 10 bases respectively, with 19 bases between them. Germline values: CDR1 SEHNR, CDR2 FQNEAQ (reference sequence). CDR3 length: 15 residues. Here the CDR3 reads CASSLVDTPGSEQFF. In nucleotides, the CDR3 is TGTGCCAGCAGCTTGGTCGACACCCCCGGTTCGGAGCAGTTCTTC.

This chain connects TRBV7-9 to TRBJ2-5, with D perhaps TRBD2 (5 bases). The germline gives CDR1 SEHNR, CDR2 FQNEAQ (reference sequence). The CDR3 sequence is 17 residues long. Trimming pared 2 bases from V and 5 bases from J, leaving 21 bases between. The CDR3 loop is CASSLFRPASSAETQYF. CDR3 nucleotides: TGTGCCAGCAGCTTATTTCGTCCGGCTAGCAGTGCGGAGACCCAGTACTTC. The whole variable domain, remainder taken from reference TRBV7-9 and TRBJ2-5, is DTGVSQNPRHKITKRGQNVTFRCDPISEHNRLYWYRQTLGQGPEFLTYFQNEAQLEKSRLLSDRFSAERPKGSFSTLEIQRTEQGDSAMYLCASSLFRPASSAETQYFGPGTRLLVL.

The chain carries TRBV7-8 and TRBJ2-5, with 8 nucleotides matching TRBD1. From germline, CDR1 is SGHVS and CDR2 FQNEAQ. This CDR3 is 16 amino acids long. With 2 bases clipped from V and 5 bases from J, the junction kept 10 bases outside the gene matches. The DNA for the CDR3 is TGTGCCAGCAGCTTAACCCTGGACAGGGCCCGGGAGACCCAGTACTTC. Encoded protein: CASSLTLDRARETQYF.

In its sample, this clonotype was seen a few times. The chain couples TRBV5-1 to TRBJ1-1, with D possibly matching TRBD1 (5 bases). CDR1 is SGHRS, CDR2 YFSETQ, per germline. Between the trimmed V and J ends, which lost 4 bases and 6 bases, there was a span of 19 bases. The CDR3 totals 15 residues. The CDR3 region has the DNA TGCGCCAGCAGCATAAACGGGGCCGAAGGCGCTGAAGCTTTCTTT. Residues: CASSINGAEGAEAFF. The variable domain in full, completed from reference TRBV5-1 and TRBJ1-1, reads KAGVTQTPRYLIKTRGQQVTLSCSPISGHRSVSWYQQTPGQGLQFLFEYFSETQRNKGNFPGRFSGRQFSNSRSEMNVSTLELGDSALYLCASSINGAEGAEAFFGQGTRLTVV.

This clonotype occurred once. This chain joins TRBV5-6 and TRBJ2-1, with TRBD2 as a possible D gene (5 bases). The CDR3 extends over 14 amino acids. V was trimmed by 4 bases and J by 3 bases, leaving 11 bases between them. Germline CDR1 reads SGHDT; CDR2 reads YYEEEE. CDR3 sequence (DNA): TGTGCCAGCAGCCCTACGGGGATCTACAATGAGCAGTTCTTC. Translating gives CASSPTGIYNEQFF.

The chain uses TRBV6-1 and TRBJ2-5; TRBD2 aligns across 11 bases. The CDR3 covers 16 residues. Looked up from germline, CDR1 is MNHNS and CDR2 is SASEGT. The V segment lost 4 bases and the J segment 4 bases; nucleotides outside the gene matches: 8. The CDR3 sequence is CASSAGGLAEGETQYF. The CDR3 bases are TGTGCCAGCAGTGCCGGGGGACTAGCGGAGGGAGAGACCCAGTACTTC.

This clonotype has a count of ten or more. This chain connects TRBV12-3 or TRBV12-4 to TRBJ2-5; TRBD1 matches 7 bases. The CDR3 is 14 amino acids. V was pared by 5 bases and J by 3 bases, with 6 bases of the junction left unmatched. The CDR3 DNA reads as TGTGCCAGCAGTGAGTTAGACAGGGAAGAGACCCAGTACTTC. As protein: CASSELDREETQYF.

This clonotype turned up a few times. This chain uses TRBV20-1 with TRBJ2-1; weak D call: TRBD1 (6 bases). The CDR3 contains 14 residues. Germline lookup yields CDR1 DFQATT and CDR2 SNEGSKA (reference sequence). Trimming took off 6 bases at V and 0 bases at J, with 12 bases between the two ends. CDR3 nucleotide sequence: TGCAGTGCCTACAGGGTGAGCTCCTACAATGAGCAGTTCTTC. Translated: CSAYRVSSYNEQFF.

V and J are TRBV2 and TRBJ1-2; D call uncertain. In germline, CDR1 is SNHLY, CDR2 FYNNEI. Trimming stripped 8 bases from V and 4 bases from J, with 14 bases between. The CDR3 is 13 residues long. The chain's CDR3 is CASGGGRSYGYTF. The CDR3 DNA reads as TGTGCCAGCGGCGGAGGTCGGTCCTATGGCTACACCTTC.

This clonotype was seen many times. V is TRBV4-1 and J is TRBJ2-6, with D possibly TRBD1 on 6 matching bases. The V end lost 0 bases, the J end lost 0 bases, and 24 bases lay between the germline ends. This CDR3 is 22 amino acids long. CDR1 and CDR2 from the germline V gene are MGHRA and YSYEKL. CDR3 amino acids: CASSQDLQITDSLFSGANVLTF. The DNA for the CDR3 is TGCGCCAGCAGCCAAGATTTGCAGATTACGGACAGTTTATTCTCTGGGGCCAACGTCCTGACTTTC.

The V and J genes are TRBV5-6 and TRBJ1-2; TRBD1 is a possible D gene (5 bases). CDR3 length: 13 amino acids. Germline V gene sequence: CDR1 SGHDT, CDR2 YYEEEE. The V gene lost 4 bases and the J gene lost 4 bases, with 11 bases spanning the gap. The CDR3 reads CASSPGGAYGYTF. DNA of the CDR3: TGTGCCAGCAGCCCGGGAGGGGCCTATGGCTACACCTTC. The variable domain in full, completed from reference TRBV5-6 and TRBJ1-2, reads DAGVTQSPTHLIKTRGQQVTLRCSPKSGHDTVSWYQQALGQGPQFIFQYYEEEERQRGNFPDRFSGHQFPNYSSELNVNALLLGDSALYLCASSPGGAYGYTFGSGTRLTVV.

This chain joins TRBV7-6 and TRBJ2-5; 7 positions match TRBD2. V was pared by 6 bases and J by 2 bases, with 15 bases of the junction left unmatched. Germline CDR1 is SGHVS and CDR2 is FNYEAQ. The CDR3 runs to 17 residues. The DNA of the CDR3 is TGTGCCAGCAGACCAACGGGAAGCGGGGTAAATCAAGAGACCCAGTACTTC. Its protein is CASRPTGSGVNQETQYF.

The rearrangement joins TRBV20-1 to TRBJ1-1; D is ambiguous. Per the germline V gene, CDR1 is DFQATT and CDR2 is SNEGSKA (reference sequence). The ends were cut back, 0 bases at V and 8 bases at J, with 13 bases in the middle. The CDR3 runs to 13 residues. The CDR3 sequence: CSARDFEVPEAFF. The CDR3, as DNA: TGCAGTGCTAGAGATTTCGAGGTCCCCGAAGCTTTCTTT.

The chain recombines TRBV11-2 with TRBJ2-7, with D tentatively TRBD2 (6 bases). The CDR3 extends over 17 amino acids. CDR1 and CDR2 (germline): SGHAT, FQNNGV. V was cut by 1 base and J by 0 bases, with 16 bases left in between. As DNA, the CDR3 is TGTGCCAGCAGCTTAGGTAGCGGACACGCAGTCTCCTACGAGCAGTACTTC. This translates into CASSLGSGHAVSYEQYF.

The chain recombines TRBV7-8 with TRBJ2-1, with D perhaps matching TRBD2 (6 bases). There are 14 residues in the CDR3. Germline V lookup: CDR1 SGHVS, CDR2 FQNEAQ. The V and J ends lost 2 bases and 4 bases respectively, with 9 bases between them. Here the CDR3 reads CASSLSEGYNEQFF. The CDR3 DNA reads TGTGCCAGCAGCTTATCGGAGGGGTACAATGAGCAGTTCTTC.

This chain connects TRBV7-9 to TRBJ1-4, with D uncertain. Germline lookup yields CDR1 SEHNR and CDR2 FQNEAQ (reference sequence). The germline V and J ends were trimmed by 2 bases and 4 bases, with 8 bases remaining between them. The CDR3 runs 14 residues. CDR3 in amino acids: CASSLNSGNEKLFF. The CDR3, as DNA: TGTGCCAGCAGCTTAAACTCGGGTAATGAAAAACTGTTTTTT.

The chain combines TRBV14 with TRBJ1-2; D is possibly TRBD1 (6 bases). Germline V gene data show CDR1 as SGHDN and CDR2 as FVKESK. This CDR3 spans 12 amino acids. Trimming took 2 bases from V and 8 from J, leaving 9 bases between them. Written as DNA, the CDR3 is TGTGCCAGCAGCCAAAACAGGGTCGGCTACACCTTC. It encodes CASSQNRVGYTF.